These 8 T cell receptor beta chains were sequenced from one sample in a study of T cell repertoires in cytomegalovirus infection. TCRdb re-called the reads with MiXCR, one entry per CDR3 protein. In the table there are 110,000 to 150,000 distinct CDR3 sequences, approximately 30% of which are singletons. No antigen has been identified for these receptors. The sequencing used CD8+ T cells from cultured PBMCs, collected from culture after CMV antigen stimulation. Receptors were obtained from a human donor in good health (CMV status not recorded). Some clones in this sample may be carry-over from other donors' samples.

The V call is TRBV6-6, the J call TRBJ1-4; D is unclear. Germline lookup yields CDR1 MNHNY and CDR2 SVGAGI (reference sequence). Trimming stripped 7 bases from V and 8 bases from J, with 17 bases between. The CDR3 covers 14 residues. The CDR3 here is CASIRRPLEEKLFF. The CDR3 DNA follows: TGTGCCAGCATAAGACGTCCGCTGGAAGAAAAACTGTTTTTT.

The chain links TRBV12-5 to TRBJ2-7; TRBD2 might be the D (5 bases). Germline V gene lookup returns CDR1 LGHNT and CDR2 FRNRAP. Trimming removed 6 bases at V and 6 bases at J, with 12 bases between. The CDR3 length is 12 residues. CDR3 protein: CASGLGGSEQYF. CDR3 DNA sequence: TGTGCTAGTGGACTAGGTGGAAGCGAGCAGTACTTC.

This rearrangement joins TRBV4-2 to TRBJ2-3; tentative D call: TRBD2 (6 bases). The germline gives CDR1 LGHNA, CDR2 YNFKEQ. V lost 0 bases and J lost 3, with 10 bases in between. The CDR3 totals 15 residues. As DNA, the CDR3 is TGTGCCAGCAGCCAAGATTTAGGAGGGACAGATACGCAGTATTTT. Protein sequence: CASSQDLGGTDTQYF.

This clonotype was observed once. V is TRBV4-3 and J is TRBJ2-5; 10 bases fit TRBD2. After removal of 8 bases from V and 5 bases from J, the junction contained 8 bases not matched to a gene. The CDR3 runs to 14 residues. Looked up from germline, CDR1 is LGHNA and CDR2 is YSLEER. The CDR3 loop reads CASALAGVGETQYF. DNA of the CDR3: TGCGCCAGCGCCCTAGCGGGGGTAGGGGAGACCCAGTACTTC.

This clonotype is termed medium-sized. The genes are TRBV7-9 and TRBJ2-5; 10 bases line up with TRBD2. This CDR3 spans 18 amino acids. Germline V lookup: CDR1 SEHNR, CDR2 FQNEAQ (reference sequence). V was pared by 5 bases and J by 5 bases, with 17 bases of the junction left unmatched. The CDR3, as DNA: TGTGCCAGCAGCCCCGGTAGTGCGCTAGCGGGGGTCGAGGAGACCCAGTACTTC. Translated: CASSPGSALAGVEETQYF.

This clonotype was detected a few times. V is TRBV7-9 and J is TRBJ2-3; the D is unclear. Germline CDR1 is SEHNR and CDR2 is FQNEAQ (reference sequence). This CDR3 is 13 amino acids long. V was clipped by 4 bases and J by 4 bases, with 9 bases between them. CDR3 residues: CASSSPWADTQYF. The CDR3 DNA is TGTGCCAGCAGCTCCCCCTGGGCAGATACGCAGTATTTT.

At least ten counts were recorded for this clonotype. The chain combines TRBV24-1 with TRBJ1-2, with 8 bases matching TRBD1. J lost 8 bases, V lost 4 bases, and 8 bases had no gene match. This CDR3 is built from 14 residues. CDR1 is KGHDR, CDR2 SFDVKD, per germline. The CDR3 DNA reads TGTGCCACCAGTGACCCGGACAGGGCTGAAGGCTACACCTTC. It yields the protein CATSDPDRAEGYTF.

The chain links TRBV7-9 to TRBJ2-7; no clear D gene. CDR1 is SEHNR, CDR2 FQNEAQ, per germline (reference sequence). Trimming stripped 5 bases from V and 5 bases from J, with 13 bases between. The CDR3 is 13 residues long. CDR3 coding DNA: TGTGCCAGCAGCCAAGACCCTACCCACGAGCAGTACTTC. Translated: CASSQDPTHEQYF.